This T cell receptor beta chain stems from a study of blood T cell repertoires in COVID-19. Overall study: PBMCs, B-cell-depleted T cells, or T cells provided the cDNA or gDNA that made up the material.

The method was immunoSEQ multiplex PCR; TCRdb's version includes in-frame clones alone and lacks a portion of them. The sample consists of 120,000 or so clones, approximately 85% of them appearing once. V was trimmed by 0 bases and J by 3 bases, leaving 10 bases between them. Germline V gives CDR1 SGHRS, CDR2 YFSETQ. The CDR3 is 15 residues long. This clone was seen just once. This sequence was found in a man in his thirties or forties with COVID-19, enrolled during active disease. This chain connects TRBV5-1 to TRBJ1-5; a possible D gene is TRBD1 (6 bases). The sequenced material came from peripheral blood. The CDR3 is CASSLGQGINQPQHF. The CDR3 region has the DNA TGCGCCAGCAGCTTGGGGCAGGGGATCAATCAGCCCCAGCATTTT. Variable domain in full (rest from reference TRBV5-1 and TRBJ1-5): KAGVTQTPRYLIKTRGQQVTLSCSPISGHRSVSWYQQTPGQGLQFLFEYFSETQRNKGNFPGRFSGRQFSNSRSEMNVSTLELGDSALYLCASSLGQGINQPQHFGDGTRLSIL.